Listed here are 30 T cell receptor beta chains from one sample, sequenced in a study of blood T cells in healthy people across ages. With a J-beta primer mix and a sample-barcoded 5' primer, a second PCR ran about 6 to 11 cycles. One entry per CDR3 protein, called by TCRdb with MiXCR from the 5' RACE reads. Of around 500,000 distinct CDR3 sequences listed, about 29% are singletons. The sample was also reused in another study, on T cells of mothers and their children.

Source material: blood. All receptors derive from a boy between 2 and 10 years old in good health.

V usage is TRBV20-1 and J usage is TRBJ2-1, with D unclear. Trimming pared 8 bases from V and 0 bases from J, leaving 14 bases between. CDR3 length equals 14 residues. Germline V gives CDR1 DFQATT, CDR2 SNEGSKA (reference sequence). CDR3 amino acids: CSSSTTSSYNEQFF. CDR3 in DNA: TGCAGTTCCAGTACTACCAGCTCCTACAATGAGCAGTTCTTC.

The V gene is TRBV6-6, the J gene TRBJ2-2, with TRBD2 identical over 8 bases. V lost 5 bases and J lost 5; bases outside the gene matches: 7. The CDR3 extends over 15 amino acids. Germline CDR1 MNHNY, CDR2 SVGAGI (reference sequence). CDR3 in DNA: TGTGCCAGCAGTCAGAGCGGGGGAGGGACCGGGGAGCTGTTTTTT. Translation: CASSQSGGGTGELFF.

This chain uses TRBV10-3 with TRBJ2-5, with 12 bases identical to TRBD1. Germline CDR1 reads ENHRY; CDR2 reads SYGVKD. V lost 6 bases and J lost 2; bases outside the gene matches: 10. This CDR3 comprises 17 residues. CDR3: CAIRTGTGGAAQETQYF. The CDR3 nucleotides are TGTGCCATCAGAACCGGGACAGGGGGCGCCGCACAAGAGACCCAGTACTTC.

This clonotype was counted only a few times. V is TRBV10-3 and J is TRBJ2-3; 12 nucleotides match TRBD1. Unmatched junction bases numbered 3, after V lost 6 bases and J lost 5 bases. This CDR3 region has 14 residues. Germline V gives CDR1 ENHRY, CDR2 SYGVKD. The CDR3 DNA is TGTGCCATCAGAGGGGACAGGGGGCGAGATACGCAGTATTTT. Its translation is CAIRGDRGRDTQYF.

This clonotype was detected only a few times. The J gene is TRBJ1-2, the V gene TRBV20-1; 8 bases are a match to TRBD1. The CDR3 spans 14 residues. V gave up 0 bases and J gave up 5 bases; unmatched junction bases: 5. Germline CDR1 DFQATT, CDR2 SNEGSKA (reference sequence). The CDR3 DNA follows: TGCAGTGCTAGAGATGAGACAGGGGAATATGGCTACACCTTC. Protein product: CSARDETGEYGYTF.

CDR3 region: CASSLDQTHTEAFF. CDR3 bases: TGCGCCAGCAGCTTGGACCAGACACACACTGAAGCTTTCTTT. The chain employs TRBV5-1 and TRBJ1-1; D gene uncertain. Germline CDR1 reads SGHRS; CDR2 reads YFSETQ. The CDR3 extends over 14 amino acids. With 0 bases removed from V and 3 bases from J, the gap between germline ends came to 9 bases.

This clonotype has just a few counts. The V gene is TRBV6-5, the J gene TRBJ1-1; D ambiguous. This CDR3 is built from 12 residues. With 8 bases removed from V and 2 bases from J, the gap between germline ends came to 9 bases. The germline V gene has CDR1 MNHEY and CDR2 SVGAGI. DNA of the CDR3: TGTGCCAGCGCGTCGGGTAACACTGAAGCTTTCTTT. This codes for CASASGNTEAFF.

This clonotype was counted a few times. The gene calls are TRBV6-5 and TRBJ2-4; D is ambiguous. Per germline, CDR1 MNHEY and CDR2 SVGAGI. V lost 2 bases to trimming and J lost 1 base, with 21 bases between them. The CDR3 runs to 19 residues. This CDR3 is CASSYLHPDGPLAKNIQYF. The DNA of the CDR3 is TGTGCCAGCAGTTACCTACATCCGGACGGACCCCTGGCCAAAAACATTCAGTACTTC.

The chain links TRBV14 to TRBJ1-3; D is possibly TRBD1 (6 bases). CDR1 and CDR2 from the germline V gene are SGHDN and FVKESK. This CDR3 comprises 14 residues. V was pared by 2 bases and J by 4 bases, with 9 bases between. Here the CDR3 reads CASSQPGAGNTIYF. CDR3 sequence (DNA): TGTGCCAGCAGCCAACCGGGGGCGGGAAACACCATATATTTT.

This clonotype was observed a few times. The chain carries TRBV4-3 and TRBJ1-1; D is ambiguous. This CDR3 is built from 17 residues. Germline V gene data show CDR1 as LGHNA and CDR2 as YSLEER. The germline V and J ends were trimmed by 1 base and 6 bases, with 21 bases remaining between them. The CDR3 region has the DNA TGCGCCAGCAGCCAAGGGGTTTCCGCTAAGGGATGGGCTGAAGCTTTCTTT. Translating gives CASSQGVSAKGWAEAFF.

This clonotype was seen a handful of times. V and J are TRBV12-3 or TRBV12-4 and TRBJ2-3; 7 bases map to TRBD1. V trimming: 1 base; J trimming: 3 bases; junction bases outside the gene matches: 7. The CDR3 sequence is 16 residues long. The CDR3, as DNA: TGTGCCAGCAGTTTAGGGACAGGTCTCCGAACAGATACGCAGTATTTT. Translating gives CASSLGTGLRTDTQYF.

Here the CDR3 reads CASSDSGTSGAYYEQYF. The CDR3 coding sequence is TGTGCCAGCAGCGACAGTGGGACTAGCGGGGCCTACTACGAGCAGTACTTC. The V call is TRBV7-9, the J call TRBJ2-7, with 13 bases aligning to TRBD2. Losses at the gene ends were 5 bases for V and 3 bases for J; bases not matched to a gene: 10. The CDR3 spans 17 residues. The V gene's germline CDR1 is SEHNR and CDR2 FQNEAQ (reference sequence).

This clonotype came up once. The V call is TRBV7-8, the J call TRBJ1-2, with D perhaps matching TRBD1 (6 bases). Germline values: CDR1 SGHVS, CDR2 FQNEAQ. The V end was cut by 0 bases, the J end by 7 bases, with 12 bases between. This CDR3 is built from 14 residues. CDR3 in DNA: TGTGCCAGCAGCTTAGCGGCACAGGGTGGTGGCTACACCTTC. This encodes CASSLAAQGGGYTF. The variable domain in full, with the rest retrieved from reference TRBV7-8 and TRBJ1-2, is GAGVSQSPRYKVAKRGQDVALRCDPISGHVSLFWYQQALGQGPEFLTYFQNEAQLDKSGLPSDRFFAERPEGSVSTLKIQRTQQEDSAVYLCASSLAAQGGGYTFGSGTRLTVV.

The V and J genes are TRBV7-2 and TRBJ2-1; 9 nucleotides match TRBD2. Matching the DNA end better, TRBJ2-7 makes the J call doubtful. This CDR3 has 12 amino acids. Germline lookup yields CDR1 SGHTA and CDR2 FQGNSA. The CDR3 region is CASGLAINEQYF. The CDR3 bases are TGTGCCAGTGGACTAGCGATTAACGAGCAGTACTTC.

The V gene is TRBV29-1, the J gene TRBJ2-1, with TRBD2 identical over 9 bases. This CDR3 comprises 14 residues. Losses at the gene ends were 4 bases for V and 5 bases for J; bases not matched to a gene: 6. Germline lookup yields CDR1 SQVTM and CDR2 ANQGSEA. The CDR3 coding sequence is TGCAGCGTTGCTCTGACTAGCGGCCACAATGAGCAGTTCTTC. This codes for CSVALTSGHNEQFF.

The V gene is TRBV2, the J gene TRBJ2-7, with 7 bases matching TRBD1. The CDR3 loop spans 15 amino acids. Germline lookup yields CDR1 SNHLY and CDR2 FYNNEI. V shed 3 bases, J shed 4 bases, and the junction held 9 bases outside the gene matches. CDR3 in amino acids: CASSEGATGVYEQYF. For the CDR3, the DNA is TGTGCCAGCAGTGAGGGGGCTACAGGGGTATACGAGCAGTACTTC.

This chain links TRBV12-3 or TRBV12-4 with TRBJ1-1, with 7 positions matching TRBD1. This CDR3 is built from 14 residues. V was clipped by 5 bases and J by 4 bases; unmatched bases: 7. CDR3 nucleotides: TGTGCCAGCAGTCCTGGGACAGTAGTCACTGAAGCTTTCTTT. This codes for CASSPGTVVTEAFF.

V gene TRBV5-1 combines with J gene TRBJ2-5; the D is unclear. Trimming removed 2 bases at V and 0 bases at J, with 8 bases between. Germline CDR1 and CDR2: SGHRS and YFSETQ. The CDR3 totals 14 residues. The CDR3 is CASSFGEYQETQYF. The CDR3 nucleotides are TGCGCCAGCAGCTTCGGAGAGTACCAAGAGACCCAGTACTTC.

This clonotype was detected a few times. CDR3 residues: CASSVEARAEGGGQHF. CDR3 nucleotides: TGTGCCAGCAGCGTGGAGGCCAGGGCCGAGGGTGGGGGCCAGCATTTT. This sequence joins TRBV9 and TRBJ1-5; the D gene is possibly TRBD1 (5 bases). The CDR3 is 16 residues long. Germline assignment: CDR1 SGDLS and CDR2 YYNGEE. V was pared by 2 bases and J by 12 bases, with 24 bases between.

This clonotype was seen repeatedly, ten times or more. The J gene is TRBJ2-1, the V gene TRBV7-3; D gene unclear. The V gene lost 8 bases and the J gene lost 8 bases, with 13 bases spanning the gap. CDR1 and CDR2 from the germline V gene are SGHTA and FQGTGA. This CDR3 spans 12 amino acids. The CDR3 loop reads CASATSGDEQFF. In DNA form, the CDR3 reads TGTGCCAGCGCCACATCGGGTGATGAGCAGTTCTTC.

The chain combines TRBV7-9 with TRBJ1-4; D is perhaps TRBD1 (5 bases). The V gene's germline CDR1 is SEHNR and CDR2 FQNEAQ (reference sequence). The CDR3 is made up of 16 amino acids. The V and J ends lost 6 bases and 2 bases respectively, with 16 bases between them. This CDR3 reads CASSPPLGRTNEKLFF. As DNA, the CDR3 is TGTGCCAGCAGTCCGCCGTTGGGGCGGACTAATGAAAAACTGTTTTTT.

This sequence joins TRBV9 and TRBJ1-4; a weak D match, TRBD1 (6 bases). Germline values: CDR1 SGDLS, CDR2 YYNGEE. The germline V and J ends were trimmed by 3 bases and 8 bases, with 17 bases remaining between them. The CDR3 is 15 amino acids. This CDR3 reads CASSATWDTGEKLFF. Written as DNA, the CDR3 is TGTGCCAGCAGCGCCACCTGGGACACCGGGGAAAAACTGTTTTTT.

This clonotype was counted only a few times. CDR3 sequence (DNA): TGTGCCAGCAGCAGTACAAGGGACAGGGGGGGGAACACTGAAGCTTTCTTT. Translating it yields CASSSTRDRGGNTEAFF. The chain recombines TRBV21-1 with TRBJ1-1; the table's D call, TRBD1, has no DNA check behind it. TRBV21-1 is shown as a pseudogene. The CDR3 is made up of 17 amino acids.

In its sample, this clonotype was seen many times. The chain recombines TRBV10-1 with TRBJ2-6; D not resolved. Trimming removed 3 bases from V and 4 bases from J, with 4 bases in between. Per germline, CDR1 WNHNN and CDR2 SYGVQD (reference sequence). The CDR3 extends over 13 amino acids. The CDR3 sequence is CASSDPGANVLTF. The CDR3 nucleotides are TGCGCCAGCAGTGATCCGGGGGCCAACGTCCTGACTTTC.

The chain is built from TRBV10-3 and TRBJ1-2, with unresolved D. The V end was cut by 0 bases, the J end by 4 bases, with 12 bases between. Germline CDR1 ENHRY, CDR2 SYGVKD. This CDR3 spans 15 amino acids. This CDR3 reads CAISESKKGLYGYTF. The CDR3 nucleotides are TGTGCCATCAGTGAGTCGAAAAAGGGTCTCTATGGCTACACCTTC.

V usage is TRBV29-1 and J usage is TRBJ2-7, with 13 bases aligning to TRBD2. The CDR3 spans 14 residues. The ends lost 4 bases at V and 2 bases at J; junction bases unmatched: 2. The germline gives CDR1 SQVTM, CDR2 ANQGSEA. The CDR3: CSVGTSGSPYEQYF. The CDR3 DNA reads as TGCAGCGTTGGGACTAGCGGGAGCCCCTACGAGCAGTACTTC.

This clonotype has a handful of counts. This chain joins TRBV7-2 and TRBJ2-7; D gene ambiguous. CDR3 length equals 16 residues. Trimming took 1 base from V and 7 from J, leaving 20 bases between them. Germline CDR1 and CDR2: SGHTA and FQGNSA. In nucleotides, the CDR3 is TGTGCCAGCAGCTTAGTCCCTCTAACGGACCCCCGGGAGCAGTACTTC. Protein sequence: CASSLVPLTDPREQYF.

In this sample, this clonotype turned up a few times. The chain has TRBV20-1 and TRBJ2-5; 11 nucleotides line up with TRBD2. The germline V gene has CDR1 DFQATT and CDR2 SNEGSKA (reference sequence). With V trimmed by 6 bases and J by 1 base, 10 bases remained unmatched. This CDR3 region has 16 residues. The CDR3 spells CSAPLTSGAPQETQYF. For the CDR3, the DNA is TGCAGTGCCCCGCTGACTAGCGGGGCCCCCCAAGAGACCCAGTACTTC.

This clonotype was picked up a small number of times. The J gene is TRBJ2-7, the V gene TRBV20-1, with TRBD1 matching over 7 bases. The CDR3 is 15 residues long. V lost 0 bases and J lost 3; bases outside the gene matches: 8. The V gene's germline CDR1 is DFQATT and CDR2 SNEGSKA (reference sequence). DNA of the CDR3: TGCAGTGCTAGAGATTCAATCCGGGACAGCTACGAGCAGTACTTC. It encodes CSARDSIRDSYEQYF.

The CDR3 coding sequence is TGTGCCAGCAGTTTAACCCTAGGAGGGTTTGGCAATCAGCCCCAGCATTTT. It codes for CASSLTLGGFGNQPQHF. The rearrangement joins TRBV28 to TRBJ1-5, with D unclear. Germline loops: CDR1 MDHEN, CDR2 SYDVKM. Trimming removed 2 bases from V and 2 bases from J, with 16 bases in between. CDR3 size: 17 residues.